Listed here are 27 T cell receptor beta chains from one sample, sequenced in a study of T cells after yellow fever vaccination. From the 5' RACE reads, TCRdb called clonotypes with MiXCR, one entry per CDR3 protein. The sample holds some 260,000 distinct CDR3 sequences, over 4.5% seen once. Material: CD4+ T cells sorted from PBMCs, obtained on the day of the yellow fever booster vaccination. The receptors were sampled from a man aged 18-30 years who received the YFV17D yellow fever vaccine.

The V gene is TRBV2, the J gene TRBJ2-7; the D call may be TRBD1 or TRBD2 (5 bases each). Looked up from germline, CDR1 is SNHLY and CDR2 is FYNNEI. V shed 4 bases and J shed 2 bases, with 12 bases lying between them. CDR3 length equals 14 residues. The CDR3 region is CASSGGTYPYEQYF. CDR3 DNA: TGTGCCAGCAGTGGTGGGACCTACCCCTACGAGCAGTACTTC.

The chain is built from TRBV9 and TRBJ1-2; possible D gene TRBD1, 5 bases. The CDR3 consists of 16 residues. Germline CDR1 and CDR2: SGDLS and YYNGEE. V dropped 3 bases and J dropped 1 base, with 16 bases sitting between them. The CDR3 nucleotides are TGTGCCAGCAGCGCCAGTGTGGGACGGTATAACTATGGCTACACCTTC. Translating gives CASSASVGRYNYGYTF.

This clonotype was observed a few times. The CDR3 loop reads CASSPTSGSTDTQYF. CDR3 sequence (DNA): TGCGCCAGCAGCCCAACTAGCGGGTCCACAGATACGCAGTATTTT. The chain employs TRBV4-3 and TRBJ2-3; 9 positions match TRBD2. The CDR3 consists of 15 residues. Germline trimming cut 4 bases from V and 2 bases from J; bases unmatched to any gene: 4. Germline V gene lookup returns CDR1 LGHNA and CDR2 YSLEER.

This clonotype was seen more than once but under ten times. The V and J genes are TRBV20-1 and TRBJ2-7; a weak D match, TRBD2 (6 bases). The CDR3 loop spans 13 amino acids. V shed 1 base and J shed 5 bases, with 12 bases lying between them. Germline CDR1 DFQATT, CDR2 SNEGSKA (reference sequence). For the CDR3, the DNA is TGCAGTGCTAGAGCCGGGACTCTCCACGAGCAGTACTTC. This gives the protein CSARAGTLHEQYF.

CDR3 residues: CASSDHRDSPLHF. The CDR3 bases are TGTGCCAGCTCAGATCACAGGGATTCACCCCTCCACTTT. The V and J genes are TRBV18 and TRBJ1-6; the D gene is possibly TRBD1 (6 bases). The V and J ends lost 5 bases and 8 bases respectively, with 10 bases between them. Germline V gives CDR1 KGHSH, CDR2 LQKENI. The CDR3 has 13 residues.

This clonotype was detected only a few times. The gene calls are TRBV3-1 and TRBJ2-3; D is unclear. The CDR3 consists of 15 residues. Trimming stripped 3 bases from V and 6 bases from J, with 16 bases between. The germline V gene encodes CDR1 LGHDT and CDR2 YNNKEL (reference sequence). The CDR3, as DNA: TGTGCCAGCAGCCAGGCCCACTTGCGACGGGATACGCAGTATTTT. Its protein product is CASSQAHLRRDTQYF.

The V call is TRBV12-3 or TRBV12-4, the J call TRBJ1-1; D might be TRBD1 (5 bases). The CDR3 consists of 15 residues. Trimming removed 6 bases at V and 0 bases at J, with 14 bases between. CDR3 DNA: TGTGCCAGCAGCGTCACGGGAGGGGTGAACACTGAAGCTTTCTTT. Encoded protein: CASSVTGGVNTEAFF.

This clonotype was seen once. The chain joins TRBV24-1 to TRBJ2-3; weak D call: TRBD2 (5 bases). There are 13 residues in the CDR3. V lost 7 bases to trimming and J lost 3 bases, with 10 bases between them. The germline V gene encodes CDR1 KGHDR and CDR2 SFDVKD. DNA for the CDR3: TGTGCCACCAGGGCGACGGGGACAGATACGCAGTATTTT. It encodes CATRATGTDTQYF.

The chain joins TRBV27 to TRBJ1-6; D might be TRBD1 (5 bases). The V gene's germline CDR1 is MNHEY and CDR2 SMNVEV (reference sequence). The CDR3 sequence is 15 residues long. Trimming took off 7 bases at V and 7 bases at J, with 17 bases between the two ends. The CDR3 region has the DNA TGTGCCAGCACTTCCTCAGGCGCAGGGAATTCACCCCTCCACTTT. Residues: CASTSSGAGNSPLHF.

The chain has TRBV6-2 or TRBV6-3 and TRBJ2-6; D is uncertain. The germline V gene encodes CDR1 MNHEY and CDR2 SVGEGT. Trimming removed 8 bases from V and 3 bases from J, with 17 bases in between. This CDR3 is built from 16 residues. The CDR3 DNA sequence: TGTGCCAGCGGTAGGCCCCCGTCCGATGGGGCCAACGTCCTGACTTTC. Amino acid sequence: CASGRPPSDGANVLTF.

This chain links TRBV7-9 with TRBJ2-6; D is uncertain. This CDR3 has 14 residues. Between the trimmed V and J ends, which lost 4 bases and 5 bases, there was a span of 9 bases. The germline gives CDR1 SEHNR, CDR2 FQNEAQ (reference sequence). The CDR3 sequence is CASSSGSRANVLTF. CDR3 sequence (DNA): TGTGCCAGCAGCTCGGGCAGCAGGGCCAACGTCCTGACTTTC.

This clonotype was found a few times. The chain combines TRBV19 with TRBJ2-1; D may be TRBD2 (6 bases). The V and J ends lost 3 bases and 5 bases respectively, with 17 bases between them. The CDR3 totals 16 residues. Germline loops: CDR1 LNHDA, CDR2 SQIVND (reference sequence). The CDR3 reads CASSIMGGPSNNEQFF. DNA for the CDR3: TGTGCCAGTAGTATTATGGGGGGTCCGTCTAACAATGAGCAGTTCTTC.

There are a few counts of this clonotype. This chain connects TRBV5-4 to TRBJ2-4, with unresolved D. The CDR3 is made up of 14 amino acids. Trimming took off 2 bases at V and 1 base at J, with 7 bases between the two ends. Germline CDR1 is SGHNT and CDR2 is YYREEE (reference sequence). Here the CDR3 reads CASSFFGAKNIQYF. In DNA form, the CDR3 reads TGTGCCAGCAGCTTTTTTGGGGCCAAAAACATTCAGTACTTC.

This clonotype came up a few times. V gene TRBV3-1 combines with J gene TRBJ2-3, with a tentative D call TRBD1 (5 bases). Deletions cut 3 bases from V and 0 bases from J, with 10 bases between. The CDR3 covers 15 residues. Germline V CDR1 and CDR2: LGHDT, YNNKEL (reference sequence). Written as DNA, the CDR3 is TGTGCCAGCAGCCAGGGGCTAACTAGCACAGATACGCAGTATTTT. Residues: CASSQGLTSTDTQYF.

This clonotype was found a few times. The chain links TRBV7-9 to TRBJ2-1, with 10 nucleotides matching TRBD1. CDR1 and CDR2 from the germline V gene are SEHNR and FQNEAQ (reference sequence). Losses at the gene ends were 8 bases for V and 2 bases for J; bases not matched to a gene: 6. CDR3 length: 15 amino acids. The CDR3 loop is CASDPGQGTYNEQFF. The CDR3 bases are TGTGCCAGCGATCCGGGACAGGGGACCTACAATGAGCAGTTCTTC. Combining the CDR3 with reference TRBV7-9 and TRBJ2-1 gives the whole variable domain DTGVSQNPRHKITKRGQNVTFRCDPISEHNRLYWYRQTLGQGPEFLTYFQNEAQLEKSRLLSDRFSAERPKGSFSTLEIQRTEQGDSAMYLCASDPGQGTYNEQFFGPGTRLTVL.

This clonotype occurred many times. The rearrangement links TRBV9 to TRBJ2-3; D ambiguous. This CDR3 is 12 amino acids long. V lost 2 bases and J lost 4, with 5 bases in between. Germline CDR1 and CDR2: SGDLS and YYNGEE. The CDR3 region has the DNA TGTGCCAGCAGCGTCGCAGCAGATACGCAGTATTTT. Its translation is CASSVAADTQYF.

The table lists this clonotype with many counts. The chain is built from TRBV12-3 or TRBV12-4 and TRBJ1-6, with a tentative D call TRBD1 (5 bases). V gave up 3 bases and J gave up 6 bases, with 9 bases separating them. This CDR3 has 14 residues. CDR3 sequence: CASSLRQSNSPLHF. CDR3 in DNA: TGTGCCAGCAGTTTGAGACAGAGTAATTCACCCCTCCACTTT.

This clonotype was seen more than once but under ten times. This rearrangement joins TRBV6-2 or TRBV6-3 to TRBJ2-1; TRBD1 matches at 7 bases. V lost 10 bases to trimming and J lost 1 base; unmatched junction nucleotides: 10. In germline, CDR1 is MNHEY, CDR2 SVGEGT. The CDR3 consists of 15 residues. CDR3 in amino acids: CATRSGDSSYNEQFF. DNA for the CDR3: TGTGCCACGAGGAGTGGGGACAGTTCCTACAATGAGCAGTTCTTC.

This clonotype was detected only a few times. This chain connects TRBV5-1 to TRBJ2-5, with a tentative D call TRBD1 (6 bases). The length of the CDR3 is 13 residues. CDR1 is SGHRS and CDR2 is YFSETQ in the germline V gene. V dropped 6 bases and J dropped 2 bases, with 11 bases sitting between them. The CDR3 DNA reads TGCGCCAGCAAAAGACAGGATCAAGAGACCCAGTACTTC. This translates into CASKRQDQETQYF.

The chain links TRBV10-3 to TRBJ2-1; the D is unclear. The CDR3 has 13 amino acids. Trimming took 4 bases from V and 4 from J, leaving 8 bases between them. Germline V gene sequence: CDR1 ENHRY, CDR2 SYGVKD. Here the CDR3 DNA reads TGTGCCATCAGTGGCGGCCAGTACAATGAGCAGTTCTTC. Residues: CAISGGQYNEQFF.

The table lists this clonotype with a few counts. The chain employs TRBV7-2 and TRBJ2-7; D not certain. Germline assignment: CDR1 SGHTA and CDR2 FQGNSA. The V end was cut by 1 base, the J end by 2 bases, with 9 bases between. The CDR3 consists of 14 residues. CDR3 DNA sequence: TGTGCCAGCAGCTTAGTGGCGGAGACCTACGAGCAGTACGTC. This translates into CASSLVAETYEQYV.

This sequence joins TRBV5-4 and TRBJ1-6; a weak D match, TRBD1 (5 bases). There are 14 residues in the CDR3. The V and J ends lost 0 bases and 11 bases respectively, with 12 bases between them. In germline, CDR1 is SGHNT, CDR2 YYREEE (reference sequence). CDR3 DNA: TGTGCCAGCAGCTTGGGATTGCAGGGCGCACCCCTCCACTTT. Amino acids: CASSLGLQGAPLHF.

This chain joins TRBV10-3 and TRBJ2-2, with D perhaps TRBD2 (5 bases). Germline V CDR1 and CDR2: ENHRY, SYGVKD. The CDR3 extends over 13 amino acids. The ends were cut back, 6 bases at V and 4 bases at J, with 9 bases in the middle. This CDR3 reads CAIREGGTGELFF. The CDR3 DNA is TGTGCCATCAGAGAAGGAGGCACCGGGGAGCTGTTTTTT.

This clonotype has only a few counts. Written as DNA, the CDR3 is TGTGCCAGCAGCTTGGCGGGTTACAATCAGCCCCAGCATTTT. Amino acid sequence: CASSLAGYNQPQHF. V is TRBV11-2 and J is TRBJ1-5; no clear D gene. The ends were cut back, 3 bases at V and 3 bases at J, with 9 bases in the middle. This CDR3 is 14 amino acids long. Germline V gene sequence: CDR1 SGHAT, CDR2 FQNNGV.

This clonotype occurred once. Being one base from a much bigger clone, this may be a read error. The rearrangement joins TRBV12-3 or TRBV12-4 to TRBJ2-7, with D tentatively TRBD1 (5 bases). CDR3 length: 13 residues. CDR3 region: CASGFRASSTQYV. CDR3 coding DNA: TGTGCCAGCGGTTTCAGGGCCTCCTCGACGCAGTACGTC.

V and J are TRBV24-1 and TRBJ2-3, with D unresolved. The CDR3 has 13 amino acids. The V gene lost 0 bases and the J gene lost 6 bases, with 6 bases spanning the gap. The germline V gene has CDR1 KGHDR and CDR2 SFDVKD. The CDR3 region has the DNA TGTGCCACCAGTGATTTGTCGAGTGATACGCAGTATTTT. Protein sequence: CATSDLSSDTQYF.

This chain uses TRBV7-2 with TRBJ2-1; 12 nucleotides agree with TRBD2. Germline CDR1 reads SGHTA; CDR2 reads FQGNSA. This CDR3 contains 16 residues. Trimming took 5 bases from V and 9 from J; bases not matched to a gene: 11. CDR3: CASSLWTSGAPGEQFF. The CDR3, as DNA: TGTGCCAGCAGCCTATGGACTAGCGGGGCCCCCGGTGAGCAGTTCTTC.